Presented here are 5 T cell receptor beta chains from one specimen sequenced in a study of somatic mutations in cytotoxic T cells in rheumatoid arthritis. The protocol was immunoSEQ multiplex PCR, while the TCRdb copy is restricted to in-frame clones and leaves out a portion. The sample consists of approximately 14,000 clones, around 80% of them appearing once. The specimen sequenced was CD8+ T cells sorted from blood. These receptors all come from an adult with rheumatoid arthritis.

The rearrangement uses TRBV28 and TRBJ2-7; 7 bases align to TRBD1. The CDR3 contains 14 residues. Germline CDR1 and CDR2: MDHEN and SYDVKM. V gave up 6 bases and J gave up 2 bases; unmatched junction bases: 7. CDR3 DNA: TGTGCCAGCAGAACCTCGACAGGGCCCTACGAGCAGTACTTC. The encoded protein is CASRTSTGPYEQYF.

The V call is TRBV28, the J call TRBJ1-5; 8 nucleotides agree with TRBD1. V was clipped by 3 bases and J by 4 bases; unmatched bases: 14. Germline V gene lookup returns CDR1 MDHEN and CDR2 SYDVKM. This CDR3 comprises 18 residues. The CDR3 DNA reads TGTGCCAGCAGTTTTAACATCGGACAGGGAATGAGGAATCAGCCCCAGCATTTT. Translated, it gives CASSFNIGQGMRNQPQHF.

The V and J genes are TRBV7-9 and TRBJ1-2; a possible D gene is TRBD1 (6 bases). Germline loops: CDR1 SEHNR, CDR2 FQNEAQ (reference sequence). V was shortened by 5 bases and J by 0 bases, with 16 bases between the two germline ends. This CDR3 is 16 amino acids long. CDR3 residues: CASSPPTGAANYGYTF. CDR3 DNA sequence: TGTGCCAGCAGCCCCCCTACGGGGGCAGCTAACTATGGCTACACCTTC.

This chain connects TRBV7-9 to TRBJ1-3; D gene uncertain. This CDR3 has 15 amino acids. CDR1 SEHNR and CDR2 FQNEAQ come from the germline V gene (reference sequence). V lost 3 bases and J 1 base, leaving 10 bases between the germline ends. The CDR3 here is CASSFSEGSGNTIYF. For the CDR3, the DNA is TGTGCCAGCAGCTTCTCAGAGGGTTCTGGAAACACCATATATTTT.

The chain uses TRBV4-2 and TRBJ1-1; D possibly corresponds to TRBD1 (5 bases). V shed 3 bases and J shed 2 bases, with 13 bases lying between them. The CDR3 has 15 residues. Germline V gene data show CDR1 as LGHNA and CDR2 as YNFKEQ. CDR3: CASSQVLGGNTEAFF. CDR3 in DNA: TGTGCCAGCAGCCAGGTTCTGGGGGGTAACACTGAAGCTTTCTTT.